This T cell receptor beta chain was recorded in a study of a mutant IDH1 vaccine in newly diagnosed glioma. Study context: Previous treatment comprised radiotherapy, temozolomide, or both, mostly both.

The time point denotes: baseline, week 1 (first vaccination visit). Treatment defined: pre-vaccination baseline after standard-of-care therapy. Diagnosis in the donors showed new WHO grade 3 or 4 astrocytomas that were IDH1-mutant and ATRX-lost. This clone was picked up one time. Its antigen is not known. The table came from immunoSEQ multiplex PCR; TCRdb's copy has only in-frame clones and leaves some out. The sample carries about 67,000 clones, about four fifths recorded once. Per the germline V gene, CDR1 is LGHNA and CDR2 is YNFKEQ. Trimming cost V 1 base and J 3 bases; bases outside gene matches: 1. The CDR3 loop spans 15 amino acids. Regarding the study as a whole: The study observed vaccine-induced immune responses in 85% to 95% of patients.

Material: peripheral blood mononuclear cells (PBMCs), obtained from a glioma patient treated with radiotherapy, temozolomide or both. J is TRBJ1-5 and V is TRBV4-2; 9 bases agree with TRBD1. The clonotype originates from a woman aged 18-29 years with glioma. Some clones in this sample may be carry-over from other donors' samples. The CDR3 loop reads CASSQGTGDNQPQHF. The CDR3 region has the DNA TGTGCCAGCAGCCAAGGGACAGGGGACAATCAGCCCCAGCATTTT.